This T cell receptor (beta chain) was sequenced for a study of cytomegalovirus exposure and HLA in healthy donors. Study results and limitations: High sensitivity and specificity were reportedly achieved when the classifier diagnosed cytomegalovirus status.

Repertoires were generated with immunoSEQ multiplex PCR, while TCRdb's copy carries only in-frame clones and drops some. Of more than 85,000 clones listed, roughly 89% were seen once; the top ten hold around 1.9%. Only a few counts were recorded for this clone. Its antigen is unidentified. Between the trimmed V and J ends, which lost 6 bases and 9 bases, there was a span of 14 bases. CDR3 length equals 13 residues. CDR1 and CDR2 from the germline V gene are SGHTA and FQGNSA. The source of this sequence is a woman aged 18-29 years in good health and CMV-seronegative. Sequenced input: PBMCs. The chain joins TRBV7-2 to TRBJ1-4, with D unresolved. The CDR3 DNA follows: TGTGCCAGCAGTTCCTATAGGGAGAAAAAACTGTTTTTT. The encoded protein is CASSSYREKKLFF.